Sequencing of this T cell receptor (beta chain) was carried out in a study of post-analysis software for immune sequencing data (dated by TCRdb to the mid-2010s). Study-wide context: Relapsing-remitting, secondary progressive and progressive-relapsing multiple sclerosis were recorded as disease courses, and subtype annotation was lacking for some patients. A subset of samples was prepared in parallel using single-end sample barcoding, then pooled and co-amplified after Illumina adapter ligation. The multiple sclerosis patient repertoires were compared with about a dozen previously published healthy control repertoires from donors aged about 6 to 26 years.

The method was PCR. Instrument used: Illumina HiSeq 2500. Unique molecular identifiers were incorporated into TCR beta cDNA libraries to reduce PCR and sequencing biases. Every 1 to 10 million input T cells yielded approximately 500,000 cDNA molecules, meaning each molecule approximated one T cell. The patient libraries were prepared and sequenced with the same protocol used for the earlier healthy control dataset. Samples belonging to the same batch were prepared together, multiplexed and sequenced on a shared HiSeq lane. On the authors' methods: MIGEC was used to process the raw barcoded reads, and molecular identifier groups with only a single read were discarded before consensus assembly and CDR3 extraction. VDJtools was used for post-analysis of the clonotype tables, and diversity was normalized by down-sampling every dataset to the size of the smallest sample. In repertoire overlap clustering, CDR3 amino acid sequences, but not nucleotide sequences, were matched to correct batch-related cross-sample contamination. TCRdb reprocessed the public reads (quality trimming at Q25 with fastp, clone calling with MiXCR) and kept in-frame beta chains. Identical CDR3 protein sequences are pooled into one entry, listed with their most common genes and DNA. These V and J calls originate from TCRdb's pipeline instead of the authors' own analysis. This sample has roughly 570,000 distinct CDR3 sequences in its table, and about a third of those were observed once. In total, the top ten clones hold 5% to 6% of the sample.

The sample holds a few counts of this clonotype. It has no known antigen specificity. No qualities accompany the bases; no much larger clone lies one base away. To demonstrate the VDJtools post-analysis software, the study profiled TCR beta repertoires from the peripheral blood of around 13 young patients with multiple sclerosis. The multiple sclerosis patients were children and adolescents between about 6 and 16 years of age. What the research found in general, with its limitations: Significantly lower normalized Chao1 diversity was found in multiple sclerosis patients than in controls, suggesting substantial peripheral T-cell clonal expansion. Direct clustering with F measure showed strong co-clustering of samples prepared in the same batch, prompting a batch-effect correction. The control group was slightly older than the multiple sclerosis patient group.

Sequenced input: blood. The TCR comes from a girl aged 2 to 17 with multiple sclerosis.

The nucleotide sequence is TGTGCCAGCCCCGCAACCCGACAGGGTCATCAGCCCCAGCATTTT. This encodes CASPATRQGHQPQHF. This sequence uses TRBV6-8 and TRBJ1-5; 7 junctional bases match TRBD1. From V the trimming removes 8 bases and from J it removes 5 bases, while the gene matches leave 12 bases of the junction unaccounted for. From the germline V gene, CDR1 is MNHGY and CDR2 is SAAAGT. CDR3 length: 15 amino acids, cysteine to phenylalanine. The retained sequence is limited to the CDR3, 45 bases, with the frame set at the first base.